The rows below give T cell receptor beta chains drawn from one sample of a study of T-cell memory formation after mild COVID-19. TCRdb reprocessed the 5' RACE reads with MiXCR, giving one entry per CDR3 protein. The sample records roughly 280,000 distinct CDR3 sequences, under 20% being singletons. Source material: PBMCs or a T cell subset sorted from them (not recorded which). The source of these receptors is a man between 18 and 29 years old who had mild COVID-19 (a few samples of this study predate the infection). Cell type and time point are not known. The CDR3 runs from the conserved cysteine through the conserved F or W. D genes are given only for firm matches. Size tells how often a clone was seen (once, few, many) or the class of an expanded clone, and some rows leave it out.

size,D,V,J,CDR3,DNA
many,TRBD1,TRBV4-1,TRBJ2-7,CASSQEPGTAYEQYF,TGCGCCAGCAGCCAAGAGCCCGGGACAGCCTACGAGCAGTACTTC
.,.,TRBV3-1,TRBJ2-5,CASSQGSTGDPYQETQYF,TGTGCCAGCAGCCAAGGGTCGACAGGAGACCCGTACCAAGAGACCCAGTACTTC
few,.,TRBV5-1,TRBJ1-1,CASYENTEAFF,TGCGCCAGCTACGAGAACACTGAAGCTTTCTTT
few,.,TRBV5-1,TRBJ2-3,CASSTGTRPDTDTQYF,TGCGCCAGCAGCACTGGGACTCGCCCTGACACAGATACGCAGTATTTT
many,.,TRBV5-1,TRBJ2-7,CASSLADSSYEQYF,TGCGCCAGCAGCTTGGCGGACTCAAGCTACGAGCAGTACTTC
.,TRBD1,TRBV5-1,TRBJ2-5,CASSSHRGLGETQYF,TGCGCCAGCAGCTCACACAGGGGGTTGGGTGAGACCCAGTACTTC
few,.,TRBV3-1,TRBJ2-3,CASSQDRVGNTDTQYF,TGTGCCAGCAGCCAAGATCGGGTGGGGAACACAGATACGCAGTATTTT
few,.,TRBV12-3/TRBV12-4,TRBJ2-1,CASADRVEIEQFF,TGTGCCAGCGCTGACCGGGTGGAGATTGAGCAGTTCTTC
.,.,TRBV6-6,TRBJ2-1,CASSYGGTRSGEQFF,TGTGCCAGCAGTTACGGCGGGACACGGAGTGGGGAGCAGTTCTTC
.,.,TRBV7-6,TRBJ2-5,CASSLGTQAQYF,TGTGCCAGCAGCTTAGGAACACAGGCCCAGTACTTC
.,.,TRBV12-3/TRBV12-4,TRBJ2-1,CASSPRQDYNEQFF,TGTGCCAGCAGTCCCCGACAGGATTACAATGAGCAGTTCTTC
many,.,TRBV7-6,TRBJ1-1,CASSLGVTGLNTEAFF,TGTGCCAGCAGCTTAGGGGTAACAGGGTTGAACACTGAAGCTTTCTTT
.,.,TRBV4-1,TRBJ1-1,CASSQAQGLNTEAFF,TGCGCCAGCAGCCAAGCCCAGGGATTGAACACTGAAGCTTTCTTT
few,.,TRBV6-2/TRBV6-3,TRBJ1-1,CASSYSFKGGLRDTEAFF,TGTGCCAGCAGTTACTCGTTTAAGGGGGGCCTTCGCGACACTGAAGCTTTCTTT
few,.,TRBV29-1,TRBJ1-1,CSVDQTANTEAFF,TGCAGCGTCGATCAGACAGCGAACACTGAAGCTTTCTTT
few,TRBD1,TRBV6-5,TRBJ1-1,CASSYTRGRRTEAFF,TGTGCCAGCAGTTACACGAGGGGGCGTCGGACTGAAGCTTTCTTT
few,.,TRBV15,TRBJ1-2,CATSRAGRNYGYTF,TGTGCCACCAGCAGAGCCGGGAGAAACTATGGCTACACCTTC